A selection of T cell receptor beta chains follows, all from one sample in a study of cytomegalovirus exposure and HLA in healthy donors. Produced via immunoSEQ multiplex PCR; TCRdb's table is partial and in-frame only. The sample lists some 130,000 clones; roughly 79% were seen once. The source material was PBMCs. Receptor source: a man younger than 40 in good health and CMV-seropositive. CDR3s include the opening cysteine and the closing phenylalanine or tryptophan. D genes are given only for firm matches. For some rows the clone size is stated as once, few or many, or as a class when expanded; others skip it.

clone size	D gene	V gene	J gene	CDR3 DNA	CDR3 protein
.	.	TRBV15	TRBJ2-1	TGTGCCACCAGCAGAGATCGTCTACGCGCCACGGGAAACAATGAGCAGTTCTTC	CATSRDRLRATGNNEQFF
.	.	TRBV10-1	TRBJ2-2	TGCGCCAGCAGTGAGTCAACGGGAGCGATGCCCGGGGAGCTGTTTTTT	CASSESTGAMPGELFF
.	.	TRBV29-1	TRBJ2-7	TGCAGCGTGGGTTCGGGTTACGAGCAGTACTTC	CSVGSGYEQYF
.	.	TRBV23-1	TRBJ2-7	TGCGCCAGCAGTCATTCCCGGGACATTACCTACGAGCAGTACTTC	CASSHSRDITYEQYF
once	.	TRBV7-6	TRBJ2-1	TGTGCCAGCAGCTTCAACAGGGACAATGAGCAGTTCTTC	CASSFNRDNEQFF
.	TRBD2	TRBV7-2	TRBJ2-1	TGTGCCAGCAGCTTAGCTAGCGGGAACTACAATGAGCAGTTCTTC	CASSLASGNYNEQFF
.	.	TRBV9	TRBJ2-7	TGTGCCAGCAGCCCATCCTACGAGCAGTACTTC	CASSPSYEQYF
.	.	TRBV21-1	TRBJ2-7	TGTGCCAGCAGCAAAGCTTGCGGGGGCCCCTCCTACGAGCAGTACTTC	CASSKACGGPSYEQYF
.	.	TRBV2	TRBJ2-7	TGTGCCAGCGGGGGGTACGGCTATGGAGAGCAGTACTTC	CASGGYGYGEQYF
.	TRBD2	TRBV5-1	TRBJ2-3	TGCGCCAGCAGCTTTAGCGGGGCCCACACAGATACGCAGTATTTT	CASSFSGAHTDTQYF
.	.	TRBV9	TRBJ2-7	TGTGCCAGCAGCCCCCAGGACTTCTACGAGCAGTACTTC	CASSPQDFYEQYF